One sample yielded the 17 T cell receptor beta chains listed below, sequenced in a study of neoadjuvant nivolumab and ipilimumab in lung cancer. Clones were sequenced by immunoSEQ multiplex PCR, and TCRdb holds only the in-frame ones, with some missing. This repertoire shows about 17,000 clones, roughly 76% found once; its top ten account for around 7.3%. The sample was tumor tissue, taken after neoadjuvant nivolumab, alone or with ipilimumab, at or shortly before surgery. The origin of the receptors is an adult with non-small cell lung cancer.

The J gene is TRBJ2-5, the V gene TRBV5-4, with D possibly being TRBD1 (6 bases). The CDR3 length is 13 residues. V gave up 0 bases and J gave up 5 bases, with 8 bases separating them. Germline V gene lookup returns CDR1 SGHNT and CDR2 YYREEE (reference sequence). The CDR3: CASSLGTVETQYF. In nucleotides, the CDR3 is TGTGCCAGCAGCTTGGGGACAGTCGAGACCCAGTACTTC.

The chain carries TRBV2 and TRBJ1-1; possibly TRBD1 for D (5 bases). CDR1 is SNHLY, CDR2 FYNNEI, per germline. The CDR3 loop spans 13 amino acids. Trimming shortened V by 1 base and J by 5 bases, and 8 bases separated the two germline ends. CDR3 region: CASSEGGETEAFF. DNA of the CDR3: TGTGCCAGCAGTGAAGGAGGGGAAACTGAAGCTTTCTTT.

This clone was observed a few times. The CDR3 region is CASSLESGTYEQYF. CDR3 DNA: TGTGCCAGCAGCTTAGAGTCGGGAACCTACGAGCAGTACTTC. V and J are TRBV7-8 and TRBJ2-7; a weak D match, TRBD2 (5 bases). The CDR3 is 14 residues long. V was clipped by 1 base and J by 2 bases, with 9 bases between them. Germline-derived CDR1 and CDR2 are SGHVS and FQNEAQ.

This chain uses TRBV15 with TRBJ1-4, with TRBD1 matching over 9 bases. The germline CDR1 and CDR2 sequences are LNHNV and YYDKDF (reference sequence). The CDR3 runs to 18 residues. J gave up 2 bases and V 2 bases, and 9 bases lay outside the gene matches. The CDR3 sequence: CATSRRRDRDMTNEKLFF. Written as DNA, the CDR3 is TGTGCCACCAGCAGACGTCGGGACAGGGATATGACTAATGAAAAACTGTTTTTT.

The gene calls are TRBV7-9 and TRBJ1-2; D perhaps matches TRBD1 (5 bases). Germline V lookup: CDR1 SEHNR, CDR2 FQNEAQ (reference sequence). This CDR3 comprises 13 residues. Trimming removed 3 bases at V and 6 bases at J, with 11 bases between. The CDR3 nucleotides are TGTGCCAGCAGCTTGGAGGAGGGGCATGGCTACACCTTC. It yields the protein CASSLEEGHGYTF. Drawing the rest from reference TRBV7-9 and TRBJ1-2, the complete variable domain is DTGVSQNPRHKITKRGQNVTFRCDPISEHNRLYWYRQTLGQGPEFLTYFQNEAQLEKSRLLSDRFSAERPKGSFSTLEIQRTEQGDSAMYLCASSLEEGHGYTFGSGTRLTVV.

This clone was counted once. This sequence joins TRBV18 and TRBJ1-1; a possible D gene is TRBD1 (6 bases). Germline CDR1 and CDR2: KGHSH and LQKENI. Deletions cut 6 bases from V and 3 bases from J, with 14 bases between. This CDR3 has 14 amino acids. The CDR3 protein is CASSPEGGDTEAFF. DNA of the CDR3: TGTGCCAGCTCTCCAGAGGGGGGTGACACTGAAGCTTTCTTT. The variable domain in full, completed from reference TRBV18 and TRBJ1-1, reads NAGVMQNPRHLVRRRGQEARLRCSPMKGHSHVYWYRQLPEEGLKFMVYLQKENIIDESGMPKERFSAEFPKEGPSILRIQQVVRGDSAAYFCASSPEGGDTEAFFGQGTRLTVV.

The chain has TRBV7-1 and TRBJ1-5; no reliable D call. TRBV7-1 is an ORF, with its function uncertain. The CDR3 is made up of 14 amino acids. Trimming took off 5 bases at V and 2 bases at J, with 10 bases between the two ends. The CDR3 nucleotides are TGTGCCAGCAGCCAGAGTTTTGGCAATCAGCCCCAGCATTTT. The encoded protein is CASSQSFGNQPQHF.

The V and J genes are TRBV6-6 and TRBJ2-5; TRBD2 agrees at 15 bases. Germline assignment: CDR1 MNHNY and CDR2 SVGAGI (reference sequence). The CDR3 extends over 14 amino acids. Trimming removed 7 bases from V and 5 bases from J; junction bases left unmatched: 2. CDR3: CASKGLAGGETQYF. The CDR3 DNA reads TGTGCCAGCAAAGGACTAGCGGGAGGGGAGACCCAGTACTTC.

The V call is TRBV9, the J call TRBJ2-5, with a weak D call TRBD2 (6 bases). Between the trimmed V and J ends, which lost 3 bases and 4 bases, there was a span of 16 bases. The CDR3 runs 15 residues. CDR1 and CDR2 from the germline V gene are SGDLS and YYNGEE. The CDR3 DNA is TGTGCCAGCAGCGCCGAGGAGGGGCGAGGAGAGACCCAGTACTTC. This gives the protein CASSAEEGRGETQYF. The full variable domain, its missing parts supplied by reference TRBV9 and TRBJ2-5, is DSGVTQTPKHLITATGQRVTLRCSPRSGDLSVYWYQQSLDQGLQFLIQYYNGEERAKGNILERFSAQQFPDLHSELNLSSLELGDSALYFCASSAEEGRGETQYFGPGTRLLVL.

The count of this clone is one. The V call is TRBV7-2, the J call TRBJ1-1; perhaps TRBD1 as D (6 bases). The ends were cut back, 3 bases at V and 11 bases at J, with 19 bases in the middle. The CDR3 sequence is 14 residues long. Germline loops: CDR1 SGHTA, CDR2 FQGNSA. The CDR3, as DNA: TGTGCCAGCAGCTTGGGTCAAGGCAGGGGCTACGCTTTCTTT. Translation gives CASSLGQGRGYAFF. The whole variable domain, filled in from reference TRBV7-2 and TRBJ1-1, reads GAGVSQSPSNKVTEKGKDVELRCDPISGHTALYWYRQSLGQGLEFLIYFQGNSAPDKSGLPSDRFSAERTGGSVSTLTIQRTQQEDSAVYLCASSLGQGRGYAFFGQGTRLTVV.

A few counts support this clone. V is TRBV2 and J is TRBJ2-3; D is uncertain. The V and J ends lost 11 bases and 4 bases respectively, with 16 bases between them. The CDR3 is 13 residues long. Germline loops: CDR1 SNHLY, CDR2 FYNNEI. The CDR3 nucleotides read TGTGCCGGCCTGCCGCTAGATGCAGATACGCAGTATTTT. Translating it yields CAGLPLDADTQYF.

This clone was observed a handful of times. V usage is TRBV9 and J usage is TRBJ2-3; 10 bases are a match to TRBD2. Losses at the gene ends were 2 bases for V and 4 bases for J; bases not matched to a gene: 4. The CDR3 is 15 amino acids. Germline CDR1 and CDR2: SGDLS and YYNGEE. The DNA for the CDR3 is TGTGCCAGCAGCGTCCAGCGGGGGGGCTCAGATACGCAGTATTTT. The encoded protein is CASSVQRGGSDTQYF.

The gene calls are TRBV5-1 and TRBJ2-7; TRBD1 or TRBD2 may be the D gene (5 bases each). CDR3 length: 16 residues. Germline V gene lookup returns CDR1 SGHRS and CDR2 YFSETQ. V dropped 1 base and J dropped 2 bases, with 16 bases sitting between them. CDR3 sequence reads: CASSLKGRGDPYEQYF. Here the CDR3 DNA reads TGCGCCAGCAGCTTGAAGGGGCGAGGGGATCCCTACGAGCAGTACTTC.

The J gene is TRBJ1-6, the V gene TRBV19, with 10 bases lining up with TRBD1. The CDR3 runs to 14 residues. CDR1 and CDR2 (germline): LNHDA, SQIVND (reference sequence). Trimming cost V 11 bases and J 4 bases; bases outside gene matches: 5. DNA of the CDR3: TGTGCCGGGGGACAGGGGAATTATAATTCACCCCTCCACTTT. Residues: CAGGQGNYNSPLHF.

CDR3 coding DNA: TGTGCCTGGAGTACAGGACTAGCGGGGGGAGAGCAGTACTTC. It codes for CAWSTGLAGGEQYF. This sequence joins TRBV30 and TRBJ2-7, with 14 nucleotides matching TRBD2. V lost 2 bases and J lost 7; bases outside the gene matches: 4. The CDR3 has 14 amino acids. Germline lookup yields CDR1 GTSNPN and CDR2 SVGIG (reference sequence).

DNA of the CDR3: TGTGCTAGTGGACGGGAGTCGCGTGAAAAACTGTTTTTT. The encoded protein is CASGRESREKLFF. The rearrangement joins TRBV12-5 to TRBJ1-4; D gene unclear. V was shortened by 6 bases and J by 7 bases, with 12 bases between the two germline ends. CDR1 and CDR2 (germline): LGHNT, FRNRAP. The CDR3 runs 13 residues.

The J gene is TRBJ1-2, the V gene TRBV6-1; 10 nucleotides match TRBD1. The CDR3 contains 16 residues. Germline CDR1 and CDR2: MNHNS and SASEGT. The junction had 6 bases not matched to a gene; V was cut back by 3 bases and J by 2 bases. The CDR3, as DNA: TGTGCCAGCAGTGACCTTTCGACAGGGGGCAACTATGGCTACACCTTC. Residues: CASSDLSTGGNYGYTF.